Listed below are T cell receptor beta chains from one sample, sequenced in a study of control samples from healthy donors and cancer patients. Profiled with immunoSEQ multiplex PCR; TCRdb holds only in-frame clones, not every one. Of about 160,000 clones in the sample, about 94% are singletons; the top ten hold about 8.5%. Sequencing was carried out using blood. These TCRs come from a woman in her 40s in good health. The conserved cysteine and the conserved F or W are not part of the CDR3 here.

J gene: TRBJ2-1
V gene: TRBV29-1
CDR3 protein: SVERLAGLFYNEQF

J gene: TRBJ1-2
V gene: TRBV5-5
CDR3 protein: ASSLAVGRGYGYT

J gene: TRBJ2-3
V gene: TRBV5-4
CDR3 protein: ASSSGITDTQY

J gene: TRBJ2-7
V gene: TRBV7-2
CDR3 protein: ASSLFGGNGVYEQY

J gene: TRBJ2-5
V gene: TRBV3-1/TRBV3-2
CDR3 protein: ASSPMGGQETQY

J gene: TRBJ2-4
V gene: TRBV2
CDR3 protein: ASGGGPGRLW

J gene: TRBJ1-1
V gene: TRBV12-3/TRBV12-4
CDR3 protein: ASTIDRPAQAF

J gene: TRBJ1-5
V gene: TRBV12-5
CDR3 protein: ASGLDRNQPQH

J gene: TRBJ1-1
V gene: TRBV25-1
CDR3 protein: ASSARTVDKAF

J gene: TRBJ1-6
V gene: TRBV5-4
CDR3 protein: ASSSHHTSYNSPLH

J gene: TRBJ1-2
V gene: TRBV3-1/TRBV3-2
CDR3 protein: ASSQGRRGQGGYT

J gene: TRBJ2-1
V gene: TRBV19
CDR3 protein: ASSIEGRGRNEQF

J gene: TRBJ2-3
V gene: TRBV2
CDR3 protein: ASSRTSSIDTQY

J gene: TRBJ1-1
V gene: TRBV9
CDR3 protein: ASSPERGEAF

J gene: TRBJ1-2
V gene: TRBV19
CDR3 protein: ASSSGQFYGYT

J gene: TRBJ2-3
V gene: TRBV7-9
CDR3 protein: ASSAPSADTQY

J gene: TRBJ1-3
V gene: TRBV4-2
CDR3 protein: ASSQNLRAGNTIY

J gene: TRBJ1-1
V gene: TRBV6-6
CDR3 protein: ASRPPNTEAF

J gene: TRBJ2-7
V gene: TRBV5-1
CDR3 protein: ASSLGPSSYEQY

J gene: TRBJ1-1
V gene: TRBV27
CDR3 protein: ASKNGRLNSGLMNTEAF

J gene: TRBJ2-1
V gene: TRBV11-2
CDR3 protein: ASSLGVVSVHEQF

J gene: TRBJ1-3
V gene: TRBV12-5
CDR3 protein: ASGLVLGVFSGNTIY

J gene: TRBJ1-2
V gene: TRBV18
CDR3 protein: ASSPAPGQGFGYT

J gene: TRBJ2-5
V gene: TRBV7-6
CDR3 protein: ASSPGSWGVETQY

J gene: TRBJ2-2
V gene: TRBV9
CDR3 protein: ASSATGGTGELF

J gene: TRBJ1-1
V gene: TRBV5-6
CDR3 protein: ASSWGRATEAF

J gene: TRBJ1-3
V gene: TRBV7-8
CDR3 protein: ASSQRDRPGNTIY

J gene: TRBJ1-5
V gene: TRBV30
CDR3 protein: AWSVGNNQPQH

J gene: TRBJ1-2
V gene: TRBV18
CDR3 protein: ASSPDREGYGYT

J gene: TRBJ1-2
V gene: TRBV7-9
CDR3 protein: ASSLGRQGYGYT

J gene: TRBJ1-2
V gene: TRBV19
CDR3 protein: ASSTTRQGYGYT

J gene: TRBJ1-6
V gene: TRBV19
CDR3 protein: ASSLRDRNSPLH

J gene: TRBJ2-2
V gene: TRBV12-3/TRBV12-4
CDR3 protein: ASSLGSTGELF

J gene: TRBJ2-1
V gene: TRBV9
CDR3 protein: ASSVVSGDDEQF

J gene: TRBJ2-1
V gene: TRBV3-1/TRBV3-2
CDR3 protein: ASSQVRDNEQF

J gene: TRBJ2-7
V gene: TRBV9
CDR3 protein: ASSVGDSRHYEQY

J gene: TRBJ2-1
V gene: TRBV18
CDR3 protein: ASSPLFATIDNEQF

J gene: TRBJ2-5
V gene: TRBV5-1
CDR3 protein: ASSTRTDQETQY

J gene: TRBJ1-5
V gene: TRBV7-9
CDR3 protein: ASSLAEREDQPQH

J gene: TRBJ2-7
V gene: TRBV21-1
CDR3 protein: ASSLLGQWPYEQY

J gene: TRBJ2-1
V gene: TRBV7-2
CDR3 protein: ASSLVGGVNEQF

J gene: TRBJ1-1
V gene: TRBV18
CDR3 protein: ASSPLQNTEAF

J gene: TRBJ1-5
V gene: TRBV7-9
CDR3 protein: ASSLGVGSAQRSNQPQH

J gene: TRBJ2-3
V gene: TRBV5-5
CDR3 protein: ASSLAGGIFDTQY

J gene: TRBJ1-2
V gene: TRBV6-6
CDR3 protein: ASNPADRSFGYT

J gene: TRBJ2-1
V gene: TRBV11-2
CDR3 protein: ASSRDRGDEQF

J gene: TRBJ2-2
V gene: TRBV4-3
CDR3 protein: ASSGGTANTGELF

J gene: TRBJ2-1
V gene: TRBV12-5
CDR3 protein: ASGRGTSPNNEQF

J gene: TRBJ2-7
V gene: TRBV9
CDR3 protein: ASSAGTGPYEQY